This TCR beta chain came from a study of response to subunit inactivated influenza vaccine. One entry per CDR3 protein results from TCRdb running MiXCR on the RT-PCR reads. Found here are 650,000 to 850,000 distinct CDR3 sequences, roughly 14% of them singletons; the top ten hold 6.5% to 8.5%. Study-wide results and limits: It was suggested by the authors that few new T cells are recruited by each seasonal influenza vaccination.

This clonotype was recorded a few times. Its matching antigen is unknown. Germline lookup yields CDR1 SGHAT and CDR2 FQNNGV. CDR3 length equals 12 residues. Trimming removed 5 bases from V and 6 bases from J, with 10 bases in between. The V call is TRBV11-2, the J call TRBJ1-2; no firm D call. The clonotype comes from a man aged 45-60 years who received an inactivated influenza vaccine. The material sequenced was PBMCs from blood, taken roughly 15 days before vaccination. The CDR3 here is CASSALDDGYTF. The CDR3 coding sequence is TGTGCCAGCAGCGCATTGGACGATGGCTACACCTTC.